One sample yielded the 22 T cell receptor beta chains listed below, sequenced in a study of blood T cell repertoires in COVID-19. Sequencing was performed with immunoSEQ multiplex PCR; in TCRdb, only in-frame clones are kept and a portion is missing. The sample records around 230,000 clones, approximately 90% being singletons. Sequencing was performed on PBMCs or T cells enriched from blood (not recorded which). These receptors originate from a man younger than 30 with acute COVID-19.

This CDR3 is CASSPPRQGQNSPLHF. In DNA, the CDR3 is TGTGCCAGCAGTCCTCCGCGACAGGGCCAGAATTCACCCCTCCACTTT. The chain recombines TRBV28 with TRBJ1-6; TRBD1 agrees at 7 bases. Per germline, CDR1 MDHEN and CDR2 SYDVKM. The length of the CDR3 is 16 residues. Trimming at V came to 5 bases and at J to 7 bases, leaving 11 bases not matched to a gene.

The V call is TRBV30, the J call TRBJ1-1, with no clear D. The CDR3 covers 12 residues. The germline CDR1 and CDR2 sequences are GTSNPN and SVGIG (reference sequence). V lost 3 bases and J 4 bases, leaving 9 bases between the germline ends. Written as DNA, the CDR3 is TGTGCCTGGAGCTTAGGAGTCACTGAAGCTTTCTTT. Translated, it gives CAWSLGVTEAFF. The full variable domain, completed using reference TRBV30 and TRBJ1-1, is SQTIHQWPATLVQPVGSPLSLECTVEGTSNPNLYWYRQAAGRGLQLLFYSVGIGQISSEVPQNLSASRPQDRQFILSSKKLLLSDSGFYLCAWSLGVTEAFFGQGTRLTVV.

V gene TRBV28 combines with J gene TRBJ1-2, with a possible D match to TRBD1 (5 bases). Trimming cost V 8 bases and J 0 bases, with 7 bases left between them. This CDR3 has 12 amino acids. Germline V gene data show CDR1 as MDHEN and CDR2 as SYDVKM. The CDR3 loop is CASLTANYGYTF. The CDR3 bases are TGTGCCAGCCTGACAGCTAACTATGGCTACACCTTC.

V and J are TRBV7-9 and TRBJ1-2; no clear D gene. V shed 5 bases and J shed 4 bases, with 8 bases lying between them. The germline V gene encodes CDR1 SEHNR and CDR2 FQNEAQ (reference sequence). This CDR3 has 12 amino acids. This CDR3 is CASSADIYGYTF. The CDR3 nucleotides are TGTGCCAGCAGCGCCGACATCTATGGCTACACCTTC.

The V and J genes are TRBV5-1 and TRBJ1-1; D remains ambiguous. Trimming took 2 bases from V and 1 from J, leaving 15 bases between them. Germline values: CDR1 SGHRS, CDR2 YFSETQ. CDR3 length equals 16 residues. For the CDR3, the DNA is TGCGCCAGCAGCTTCGGGCGTGAGGGCTCGAACACTGAAGCTTTCTTT. Encoded protein: CASSFGREGSNTEAFF.

J is TRBJ2-7 and V is TRBV28; D possibly corresponds to TRBD1 (6 bases). From germline, CDR1 is MDHEN and CDR2 SYDVKM. The CDR3 loop spans 17 amino acids. Trimming took off 3 bases at V and 0 bases at J, with 18 bases between the two ends. The CDR3 loop reads CASSFVRDTDPSYEQYF. Here the CDR3 DNA reads TGTGCCAGCAGTTTCGTTAGGGACACCGACCCCTCCTACGAGCAGTACTTC.

The chain employs TRBV4-1 and TRBJ2-1; the match to TRBD2 covers 10 bases. Losses at the gene ends were 2 bases for V and 8 bases for J; bases not matched to a gene: 15. Germline V lookup: CDR1 MGHRA, CDR2 YSYEKL. This CDR3 has 18 residues. The CDR3: CASSQPGPPSGSMYEQFF. In DNA form, the CDR3 reads TGCGCCAGCAGCCAACCAGGGCCCCCTAGCGGGAGTATGTATGAGCAGTTCTTC.

The rearrangement uses TRBV7-3 and TRBJ1-1; maybe TRBD1 (5 bases). Germline loops: CDR1 SGHTA, CDR2 FQGTGA. The CDR3 runs to 14 residues. V was cut by 5 bases and J by 2 bases, with 12 bases left in between. The CDR3 here is CASSLEGQNTEAFF. The CDR3 region has the DNA TGTGCCAGCAGCCTAGAAGGACAAAACACTGAAGCTTTCTTT.

This rearrangement joins TRBV20-1 to TRBJ2-1, with 11 bases matching TRBD2. This CDR3 region has 19 residues. The V gene's germline CDR1 is DFQATT and CDR2 SNEGSKA (reference sequence). The V segment lost 3 bases and the J segment 5 bases; nucleotides outside the gene matches: 18. The CDR3 bases are TGCAGTGCTAGTCGGAGGGGGGTATGGGGACTAGCGGACCACAATGAGCAGTTCTTC. Protein sequence: CSASRRGVWGLADHNEQFF.

This chain links TRBV3-1 (or the pseudogene TRBV3-2) with TRBJ1-2; D ambiguous. The ends were cut back, 2 bases at V and 2 bases at J, with 12 bases in the middle. The CDR3 contains 15 residues. Germline V gene data show CDR1 as LGHDT and CDR2 as YNNKEL (reference sequence). For the CDR3, the DNA is TGTGCCAGCAGCCAAACAGTAGTCTCGAACTATGGCTACACCTTC. Amino acid sequence: CASSQTVVSNYGYTF.

The rearrangement links TRBV5-1 to TRBJ2-1, with TRBD2 identical over 14 bases. The V and J ends lost 6 bases and 8 bases, in that order; junction bases with no gene match: 7. This CDR3 is 15 amino acids long. Germline-derived CDR1 and CDR2 are SGHRS and YFSETQ. CDR3 sequence: CASTSGTSGSDEQFF. The DNA of the CDR3 is TGCGCCAGCACCTCCGGGACTAGCGGGAGCGATGAGCAGTTCTTC.

Turning to this clone: At one boundary the junction diverges from the germline segment, which might be a read error. V is TRBV28 and J is TRBJ2-3, with 7 bases matching TRBD2. Germline V gene data show CDR1 as MDHEN and CDR2 as SYDVKM. The CDR3 runs 14 residues. CDR3 nucleotides: TGTGCCAGCAGTTCGACTAGCAGCACAAATACGCAGTATTTT. This encodes CASSSTSSTNTQYF.

This chain connects TRBV7-9 to TRBJ2-5; tentatively, D is TRBD2 (5 bases). V dropped 2 bases and J dropped 2 bases, with 6 bases sitting between them. This CDR3 region has 13 residues. CDR1 is SEHNR and CDR2 is FQNEAQ in the germline V gene (reference sequence). CDR3 DNA sequence: TGTGCCAGCAGCTTACCGGGGCAAGAGACCCAGTACTTC. Amino acid sequence: CASSLPGQETQYF.

This sequence joins TRBV7-9 and TRBJ2-1; 8 bases are shared with TRBD2. This CDR3 has 16 amino acids. V dropped 3 bases and J dropped 7; count of bases not matched to a gene: 11. CDR1 is SEHNR and CDR2 is FQNEAQ in the germline V gene (reference sequence). CDR3 protein: CASSLLVAGKLNEQFF. The CDR3 nucleotides are TGTGCCAGCAGCTTGCTCGTAGCGGGAAAATTGAATGAGCAGTTCTTC.

The chain links TRBV20-1 to TRBJ2-7; 7 nucleotides match TRBD2. Germline V gene lookup returns CDR1 DFQATT and CDR2 SNEGSKA (reference sequence). This CDR3 region has 12 residues. The trim removed 5 bases at V and 6 bases at J, leaving 7 bases unmatched. The CDR3 loop reads CSAGGGRAEQYF. For the CDR3, the DNA is TGCAGTGCTGGTGGGGGGAGGGCCGAGCAGTACTTC.

This chain connects TRBV5-4 to TRBJ2-7; D remains ambiguous. Trimming took off 4 bases at V and 7 bases at J, with 15 bases between the two ends. Per the germline V gene, CDR1 is SGHNT and CDR2 is YYREEE (reference sequence). The CDR3 has 13 amino acids. CDR3 nucleotide sequence: TGTGCCAGCAGCCGGTCGGATATCAGGGAGCAGTACTTC. Amino acid sequence: CASSRSDIREQYF.

The V gene is TRBV5-6, the J gene TRBJ2-5; 10 nucleotides agree with TRBD2. The CDR3 runs to 17 residues. In germline, CDR1 is SGHDT, CDR2 YYEEEE. With 1 base clipped from V and 1 base from J, the junction kept 7 bases outside the gene matches. The DNA for the CDR3 is TGTGCCAGCAGCTTGAGAGTCAGCGGGAGGGGCCAAGAGACCCAGTACTTC. Its translation is CASSLRVSGRGQETQYF.

The chain joins TRBV7-9 to TRBJ2-7; D may be TRBD1 (6 bases). Trimming took off 4 bases at V and 7 bases at J, with 20 bases between the two ends. CDR3 size: 15 residues. Germline CDR1 and CDR2: SEHNR and FQNEAQ (reference sequence). The CDR3 region is CASSSGTRIYEEQYF. CDR3 sequence (DNA): TGTGCCAGCAGCTCCGGGACAAGAATTTACGAGGAGCAGTACTTC.

The rearrangement uses TRBV29-1 and TRBJ1-1; a possible D gene is TRBD1 (5 bases). Looked up from germline, CDR1 is SQVTM and CDR2 is ANQGSEA. The CDR3 totals 13 residues. The V end lost 5 bases, the J end lost 4 bases, and 14 bases lay between the germline ends. CDR3 sequence (DNA): TGCAGCGTTTCCGGGACTTCAGGCACTGAAGCTTTCTTT. Amino acid sequence: CSVSGTSGTEAFF.

The chain uses TRBV5-8 and TRBJ2-7, with TRBD2 identical over 11 bases. With V trimmed by 4 bases and J by 0 bases, 12 bases remained unmatched. The CDR3 consists of 18 residues. Germline CDR1 reads SGHTS; CDR2 reads YDEGEE. The CDR3 sequence is CASSPGTSGVRVSYEQYF. The CDR3 DNA sequence: TGTGCCAGCAGCCCCGGGACTAGCGGAGTGAGAGTCTCCTACGAGCAGTACTTC.

The table lists this clone with a few counts. The chain combines TRBV25-1 with TRBJ1-1; a weak D match, TRBD1 (6 bases). V was cut by 7 bases and J by 1 base, with 10 bases left in between. The CDR3 extends over 13 amino acids. Germline CDR1 is MGHDK and CDR2 is SYGVNS. CDR3 in DNA: TGTGCCAGCATGGACAGCAGGAACACTGAAGCTTTCTTT. This gives the protein CASMDSRNTEAFF. The whole variable domain, remainder taken from reference TRBV25-1 and TRBJ1-1, is EADIYQTPRYLVIGTGKKITLECSQTMGHDKMYWYQQDPGMELHLIHYSYGVNSTEKGDLSSESTVSRIRTEHFPLTLESARPSHTSQYLCASMDSRNTEAFFGQGTRLTVV.

V is TRBV7-8 and J is TRBJ2-7; 11 bases match TRBD1. Germline V gene sequence: CDR1 SGHVS, CDR2 FQNEAQ. The length of the CDR3 is 15 residues. J was trimmed by 4 bases and V by 5 bases; bases with no gene match: 7. CDR3 DNA: TGTGCCAGCAGCCCCCAGGACAGGGGGCCGTACGAGCAGTACTTC. Protein: CASSPQDRGPYEQYF.